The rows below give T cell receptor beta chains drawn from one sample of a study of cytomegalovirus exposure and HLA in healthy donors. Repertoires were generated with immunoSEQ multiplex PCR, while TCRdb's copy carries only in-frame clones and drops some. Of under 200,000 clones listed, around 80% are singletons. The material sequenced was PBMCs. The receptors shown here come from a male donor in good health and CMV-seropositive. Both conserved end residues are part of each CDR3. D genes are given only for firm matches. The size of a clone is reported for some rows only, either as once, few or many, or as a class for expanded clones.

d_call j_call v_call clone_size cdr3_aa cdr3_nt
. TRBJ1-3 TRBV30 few CAWCRNRSGNTIYF TGTGCCTGGTGCAGGAACCGCTCTGGAAACACCATATATTTT
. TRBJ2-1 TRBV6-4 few CASSLWVGHNEQFF TGTGCCAGCAGCCTTTGGGTTGGGCACAATGAGCAGTTCTTC
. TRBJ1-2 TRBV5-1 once CASSLLRQTNYGYTF TGCGCCAGCAGCTTACTCAGACAGACTAACTATGGCTACACCTTC
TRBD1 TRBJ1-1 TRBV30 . CAWGGQGVEAFF TGTGCCTGGGGGGGACAGGGGGTCGAAGCTTTCTTT
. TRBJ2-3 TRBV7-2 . CASSNNRVRTDTQYF TGTGCCAGCAGCAATAACCGGGTTAGGACAGATACGCAGTATTTT
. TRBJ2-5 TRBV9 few CASSIPGTRTFEETQYF TGTGCCAGCAGCATCCCCGGGACTCGCACTTTCGAAGAGACCCAGTACTTC
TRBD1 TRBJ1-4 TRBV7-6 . CASSLAPYRGATNEKLFF TGTGCCAGCAGCTTAGCCCCCTACAGGGGAGCAACTAATGAAAAACTGTTTTTT
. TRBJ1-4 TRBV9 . CASSVGGTNEKLFF TGTGCCAGCAGCGTAGGCGGGACTAACGAAAAACTGTTTTTT
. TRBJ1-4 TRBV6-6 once CASSYSWTNEKLFF TGTGCCAGCAGCTATAGTTGGACTAATGAAAAACTGTTTTTT
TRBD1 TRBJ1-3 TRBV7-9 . CASSSDRGRIGNTIYF TGTGCCAGCAGCTCTGACAGGGGGCGGATTGGAAACACCATATATTTT
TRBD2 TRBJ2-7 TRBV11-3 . CASRPRLAGGNYEQYF TGTGCCAGCAGACCCCGACTAGCGGGAGGAAACTACGAGCAGTACTTC
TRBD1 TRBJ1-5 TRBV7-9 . CASSGTGTGNSQPQHF TGTGCCAGCAGCGGCACCGGGACAGGGAACAGCCAGCCCCAGCATTTT
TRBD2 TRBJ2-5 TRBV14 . CASSQDALAGGGETQYF TGTGCCAGCAGCCAGGACGCGCTAGCGGGAGGAGGAGAGACCCAGTACTTC
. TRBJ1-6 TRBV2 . CASSEAWETSPLHF TGTGCCAGCAGTGAAGCGTGGGAGACCTCACCCCTCCACTTT
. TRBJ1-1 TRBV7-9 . CASSLQENTEAFF TGTGCCAGCAGCTTACAGGAGAACACTGAAGCTTTCTTT
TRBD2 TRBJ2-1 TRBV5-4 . CASSTGLANDEQFF TGTGCCAGCAGCACCGGACTAGCGAACGATGAGCAGTTCTTC